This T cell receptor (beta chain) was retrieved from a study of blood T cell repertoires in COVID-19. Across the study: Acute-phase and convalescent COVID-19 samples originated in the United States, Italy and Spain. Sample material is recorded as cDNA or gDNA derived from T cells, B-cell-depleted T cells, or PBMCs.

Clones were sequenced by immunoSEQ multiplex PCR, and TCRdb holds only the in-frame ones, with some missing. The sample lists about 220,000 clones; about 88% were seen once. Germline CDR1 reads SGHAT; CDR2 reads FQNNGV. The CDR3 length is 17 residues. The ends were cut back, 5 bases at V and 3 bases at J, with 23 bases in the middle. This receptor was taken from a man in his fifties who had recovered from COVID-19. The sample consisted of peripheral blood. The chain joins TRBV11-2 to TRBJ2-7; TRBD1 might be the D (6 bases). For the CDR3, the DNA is TGTGCCAGCAGCAAGACAGGAAAAGACTGGGAAAACTACGAGCAGTACTTC. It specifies CASSKTGKDWENYEQYF.